The next 18 T cell receptor beta chains were all read from a single sample in a study of T cell repertoires in cytomegalovirus infection. Via MiXCR, TCRdb re-called the reads, giving one row per CDR3 protein. Of about 110,000 distinct CDR3 sequences listed, less than 30% are singletons. No antigens are known for them. This specimen was CD8+ T cells from cultured PBMCs, taken from culture after CMV antigen stimulation. The receptors shown here come from a human donor in good health (CMV status not recorded). Some clones in this sample may be carry-over from other donors' samples.

The chain combines TRBV11-2 with TRBJ2-3; D is possibly TRBD1 or TRBD2 (5 bases each). The length of the CDR3 is 14 residues. Germline V gene lookup returns CDR1 SGHAT and CDR2 FQNNGV. Between the trimmed V and J ends, which lost 6 bases and 0 bases, there was a span of 10 bases. In DNA, the CDR3 is TGTGCCAGCAGTGCCCGGGACAGCACAGATACGCAGTATTTT. As protein: CASSARDSTDTQYF.

This clonotype was observed at least ten times. The rearrangement links TRBV7-8 to TRBJ2-1; maybe TRBD2 (5 bases). Trimming left V 1 base short and J 0 bases short, with 19 bases between. The CDR3 covers 19 residues. Germline V gives CDR1 SGHVS, CDR2 FQNEAQ. DNA of the CDR3: TGTGCCAGCAGCTTAGTCTCGGGAACAGTCCAAAGCTCCTACAATGAGCAGTTCTTC. It encodes CASSLVSGTVQSSYNEQFF. Filled out from reference TRBV7-8 and TRBJ2-1, the complete variable domain reads GAGVSQSPRYKVAKRGQDVALRCDPISGHVSLFWYQQALGQGPEFLTYFQNEAQLDKSGLPSDRFFAERPEGSVSTLKIQRTQQEDSAVYLCASSLVSGTVQSSYNEQFFGPGTRLTVL.

This clonotype was picked up a small number of times. This chain uses TRBV6-1 with TRBJ1-4; D gene ambiguous. Germline V gives CDR1 MNHNS, CDR2 SASEGT. This CDR3 region has 14 residues. The V end was cut by 6 bases, the J end by 0 bases, with 8 bases between. DNA for the CDR3: TGTGCCAGCAGAGCACTAGCAACTAATGAAAAACTGTTTTTT. Protein product: CASRALATNEKLFF.

This clonotype was counted many times. In nucleotides, the CDR3 is TGTGCCAGCAGCTTAGGCGAGGCCGTCCGGCGAGGTTCGGATACGCAGTATTTT. It yields the protein CASSLGEAVRRGSDTQYF. This chain uses TRBV7-9 with TRBJ2-3; unclear D gene. The CDR3 is 18 amino acids. Germline CDR1 reads SEHNR; CDR2 reads FQNEAQ (reference sequence). The germline V and J ends were trimmed by 1 base and 6 bases, with 23 bases remaining between them.

This rearrangement joins TRBV6-6 to TRBJ2-1, with TRBD2 matching 7 bases. Germline V gives CDR1 MNHNY, CDR2 SVGAGI (reference sequence). CDR3 length: 18 amino acids. The junction had 15 bases not matched to a gene; V was cut back by 0 bases and J by 7 bases. The CDR3 here is CASSYSMGASGEGNEQFF. Here the CDR3 DNA reads TGTGCCAGCAGTTACTCGATGGGCGCTAGCGGAGAAGGGAATGAGCAGTTCTTC.

This sequence joins TRBV9 and TRBJ2-7, with D perhaps matching TRBD2 (5 bases). CDR1 is SGDLS, CDR2 YYNGEE, per germline. V lost 3 bases and J lost 2, with 21 bases in between. The CDR3 is made up of 17 amino acids. CDR3 bases: TGTGCCAGCAGCGACAGTATAAGCGCGGGTGTACCCTACGAGCAGTACTTC. Its protein is CASSDSISAGVPYEQYF.

This clonotype occurred a few times. This chain uses TRBV6-1 with TRBJ2-5; D call uncertain. The germline gives CDR1 MNHNS, CDR2 SASEGT. V dropped 1 base and J dropped 2 bases, with 20 bases sitting between them. The CDR3 contains 18 residues. This chain's CDR3 is CASSEEWVSQTEQETQYF. The CDR3 nucleotides read TGTGCCAGCAGTGAAGAGTGGGTAAGCCAGACGGAGCAAGAGACCCAGTACTTC.

This clonotype has only a few counts. The CDR3 DNA sequence: TGTGCCAGCAGCCAAGATTTCACGAACACTGAAGCTTTCTTT. It is translated as CASSQDFTNTEAFF. V gene TRBV3-1 combines with J gene TRBJ1-1, with unresolved D. The ends were cut back, 0 bases at V and 1 base at J, with 6 bases in the middle. Germline CDR1 reads LGHDT; CDR2 reads YNNKEL (reference sequence). The CDR3 is 14 residues long.

The genes are TRBV12-3 or TRBV12-4 and TRBJ2-7, with D tentatively TRBD1 (6 bases). Trimming cost V 5 bases and J 4 bases, with 15 bases left between them. The CDR3 covers 14 residues. The CDR3 here is CASSDLGAPYEQYF. For the CDR3, the DNA is TGTGCCAGCAGTGATTTGGGGGCCCCTTACGAGCAGTACTTC.

This clonotype turned up a few times. The V call is TRBV5-4, the J call TRBJ1-1, with unresolved D. From germline, CDR1 is SGHNT and CDR2 YYREEE (reference sequence). V dropped 2 bases and J dropped 4 bases, with 18 bases sitting between them. The CDR3 extends over 16 amino acids. The CDR3 nucleotides read TGTGCCAGCAGCTTTGGGGTGACGGGCAATCCCACTGAAGCTTTCTTT. This gives the protein CASSFGVTGNPTEAFF.

In this sample, this clonotype turned up a few times. This chain joins TRBV20-1 and TRBJ2-1; 10 bases are shared with TRBD2. Germline CDR1 reads DFQATT; CDR2 reads SNEGSKA (reference sequence). The ends lost 0 bases at V and 6 bases at J; junction bases unmatched: 5. The CDR3 is 15 residues long. CDR3 DNA: TGCAGTGCTAGAGATCTGGGACTAGCGTCCAATGAGCAGTTCTTC. Amino acids: CSARDLGLASNEQFF.

The chain employs TRBV7-9 and TRBJ2-1, with 9 bases identical to TRBD1. CDR1 and CDR2 (germline): SEHNR, FQNEAQ (reference sequence). V shed 5 bases, J shed 7 bases, and the junction held 9 bases outside the gene matches. The CDR3 sequence is 15 residues long. The CDR3 nucleotides read TGTGCCAGCAGCCCCGGGACAGGGAAGTGGAATGAGCAGTTCTTC. This gives the protein CASSPGTGKWNEQFF.

The chain has TRBV6-5 and TRBJ2-2, with 10 bases matching TRBD1. CDR3 length: 15 amino acids. Germline CDR1 is MNHEY and CDR2 is SVGAGI. The trim removed 4 bases at V and 2 bases at J, leaving 1 base unmatched. This CDR3 reads CASSLTGGNTGELFF. CDR3 coding DNA: TGTGCCAGCAGTTTGACAGGGGGCAACACCGGGGAGCTGTTTTTT.

This clonotype was seen only a few times. The CDR3 DNA sequence: TGTGCCACCAGTGATTTGCTGTTTAGGAGGGGAGAAGGAACTGAAGCTTTCTTT. This sequence encodes CATSDLLFRRGEGTEAFF. This chain joins TRBV24-1 and TRBJ1-1, with a weak D call TRBD1 (5 bases). Trimming pared 0 bases from V and 5 bases from J, leaving 21 bases between. Germline lookup yields CDR1 KGHDR and CDR2 SFDVKD. This CDR3 comprises 18 residues.

This clonotype was recorded a few times. The genes are TRBV9 and TRBJ1-4; D gene ambiguous. This CDR3 has 15 amino acids. The V end lost 0 bases, the J end lost 6 bases, and 12 bases lay between the germline ends. The germline V gene has CDR1 SGDLS and CDR2 YYNGEE. CDR3 region: CASSVAGTDDEKLFF. The CDR3 DNA reads TGTGCCAGCAGCGTAGCCGGCACCGACGATGAAAAACTGTTTTTT.

This clonotype was recorded a few times. The gene calls are TRBV11-2 and TRBJ2-3; weak D call: TRBD2 (6 bases). This CDR3 is 15 amino acids long. With 3 bases removed from V and 1 base from J, the gap between germline ends came to 11 bases. The germline V gene has CDR1 SGHAT and CDR2 FQNNGV. The CDR3 DNA is TGTGCCAGCAGCTTCGGAGGCGGGGGCACAGATACGCAGTATTTT. This codes for CASSFGGGGTDTQYF. Full variable domain (outside the CDR3, taken from reference TRBV11-2 and TRBJ2-3): EAGVAQSPRYKIIEKRQSVAFWCNPISGHATLYWYQQILGQGPKLLIQFQNNGVVDDSQLPKDRFSAERLKGVDSTLKIQPAKLEDSAVYLCASSFGGGGTDTQYFGPGTRLTVL.

This clonotype was counted only a few times. The chain has TRBV19 and TRBJ2-5, with D possibly matching TRBD1 (5 bases). The CDR3 consists of 13 residues. Trimming pared 1 base from V and 4 bases from J, leaving 7 bases between. Per germline, CDR1 LNHDA and CDR2 SQIVND (reference sequence). The CDR3 DNA reads TGTGCCAGTAGTATAGTGCAGGGAGAGACCCAGTACTTC. Its protein is CASSIVQGETQYF.

This clonotype was counted only a few times. The chain carries TRBV6-6 and TRBJ2-7; D is undetermined. The CDR3 loop spans 13 amino acids. V dropped 7 bases and J dropped 0 bases, with 10 bases sitting between them. Germline V gene lookup returns CDR1 MNHNY and CDR2 SVGAGI (reference sequence). CDR3 nucleotide sequence: TGTGCCAGCACCATAGACATCTCCTACGAGCAGTACTTC. Protein product: CASTIDISYEQYF.